Listed below are T cell receptor beta chains from one sample, sequenced in a study of early T cells in non-severe SARS-CoV-2 infection. TCRdb re-called the 5' RACE reads through MiXCR, storing one row per CDR3 protein. The sample yields about 71,000 distinct CDR3 sequences, roughly 15% seen once. Sequencing used whole blood. Receptor source: an adult who was a healthcare worker with PCR-confirmed SARS-CoV-2 infection or an uninfected control (not recorded which). The conserved cysteine and the conserved F or W are not part of the CDR3 here.

j_gene	v_gene	CDR3aa
TRBJ2-1	TRBV29-1	SVANNEQF
TRBJ1-4	TRBV29-1	SVESRRDEKLF
TRBJ2-1	TRBV20-1	SARDPTSVYNEQF
TRBJ2-5	TRBV6-2/TRBV6-3	ASSYVVSRGLYETQY
TRBJ2-3	TRBV29-1	SVDEATDTQY
TRBJ2-7	TRBV4-2	ASSSRTPPYEQY
TRBJ1-1	TRBV7-3	ASSLMAGTVNTEAF
TRBJ2-1	TRBV20-1	SARDLVGEQF
TRBJ1-1	TRBV5-4	ASSLGQMNTEAF
TRBJ2-1	TRBV11-2	ASSLGTGGNNEQF
TRBJ2-7	TRBV6-2/TRBV6-3	ASRPLSLPSYEQY
TRBJ2-6	TRBV19	ATFDRPEKEPSGANVLT
TRBJ2-1	TRBV5-6	ASSLVGLAGRGGNEQF
TRBJ2-1	TRBV5-1	ASSQQGYEQF
TRBJ2-7	TRBV9	ASSVGSTYSYEQY
TRBJ2-3	TRBV7-9	ASSLSRITDTQY
TRBJ1-2	TRBV10-2	ASSESGVKGYT
TRBJ2-5	TRBV28	ASSNQWGRETQY
TRBJ1-2	TRBV11-1	ASSLFHGNYGYT
TRBJ2-3	TRBV9	ASSVVGSSTDTQY
TRBJ1-1	TRBV5-1	ASSLVGGSNTEAF
TRBJ2-3	TRBV5-1	ASSPGLASDTQY